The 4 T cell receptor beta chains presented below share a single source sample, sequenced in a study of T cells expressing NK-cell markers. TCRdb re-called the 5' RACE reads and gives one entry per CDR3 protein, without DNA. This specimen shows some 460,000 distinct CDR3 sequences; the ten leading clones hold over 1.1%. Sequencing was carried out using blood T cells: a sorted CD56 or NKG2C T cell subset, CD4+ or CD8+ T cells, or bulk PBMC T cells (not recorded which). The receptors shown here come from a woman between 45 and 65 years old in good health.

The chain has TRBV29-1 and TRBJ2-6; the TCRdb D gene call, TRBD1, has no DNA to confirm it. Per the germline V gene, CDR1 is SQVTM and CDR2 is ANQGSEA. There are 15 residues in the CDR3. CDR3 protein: CATGGANSGANVLTF.

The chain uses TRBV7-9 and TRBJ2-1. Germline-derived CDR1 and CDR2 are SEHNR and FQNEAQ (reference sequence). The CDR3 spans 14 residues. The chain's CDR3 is CASSERNSYNEQFF.

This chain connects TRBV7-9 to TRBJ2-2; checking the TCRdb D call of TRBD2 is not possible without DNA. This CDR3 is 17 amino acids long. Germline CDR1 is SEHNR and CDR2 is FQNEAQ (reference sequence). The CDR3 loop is CASSPVASGSVAGELFF.

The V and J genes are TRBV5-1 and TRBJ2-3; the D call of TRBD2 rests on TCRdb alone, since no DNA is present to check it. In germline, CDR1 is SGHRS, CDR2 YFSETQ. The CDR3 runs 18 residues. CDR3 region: CASRRRLAVQWGTDTQYF.